The entry below describes one TCR beta chain. Its cognate antigen is unknown. This record belongs to a study of T-cell memory formation after mild COVID-19. Study as a whole: TCR clusters were largely donor specific. General study findings and limits: Detection of some responders pre-infection suggested pre-existing cross-reactive memory T cells participated. CD4+ bias marked clones expanding day 15 to 37, unlike balanced contracting clones.

Germline V gene data show CDR1 as SQVTM and CDR2 as ANQGSEA. The length of the CDR3 is 13 residues. V was clipped by 4 bases and J by 1 base, with 9 bases between them. TCRdb ran MiXCR on the 5' RACE reads and lists one entry per CDR3 protein. The sample holds fewer than 550,000 distinct CDR3 sequences, approximately 20% seen once. The sequenced sample was PBMCs or a T cell subset sorted from them (not recorded which). This rearrangement joins TRBV29-1 to TRBJ2-3; no clear D gene. The clonotype was recovered from an adult woman who had mild COVID-19 (a few samples of this study predate the infection). Cell type and time point are not known. CDR3 in amino acids: CSVGSSRTDTQYF. As DNA, the CDR3 is TGCAGCGTTGGTAGCAGCCGCACAGATACGCAGTATTTT.